This T cell receptor beta chain was captured by sequencing in a study of type 1 regulatory T cells. The germline V gene encodes CDR1 DFQATT and CDR2 SNEGSKA (reference sequence). This CDR3 comprises 16 residues. The V gene end was trimmed by 6 bases and the J gene end by 1 base; junction bases not matched to a gene: 9. MiXCR, applied by TCRdb to the reads, yields one record per CDR3 protein. The repertoire holds about 100,000 distinct CDR3 sequences, with about a third as singletons. The clonotype originates from a human donor in good health. Sequenced sample: CD4+ T cells, either the whole sample or a sorted fraction (not recorded which). V and J are TRBV20-1 and TRBJ2-5; 12 bases map to TRBD2. The CDR3 sequence: CSAIASGRGFQETQYF. CDR3 bases: TGCAGTGCGATAGCTAGCGGGAGGGGATTCCAAGAGACCCAGTACTTC.